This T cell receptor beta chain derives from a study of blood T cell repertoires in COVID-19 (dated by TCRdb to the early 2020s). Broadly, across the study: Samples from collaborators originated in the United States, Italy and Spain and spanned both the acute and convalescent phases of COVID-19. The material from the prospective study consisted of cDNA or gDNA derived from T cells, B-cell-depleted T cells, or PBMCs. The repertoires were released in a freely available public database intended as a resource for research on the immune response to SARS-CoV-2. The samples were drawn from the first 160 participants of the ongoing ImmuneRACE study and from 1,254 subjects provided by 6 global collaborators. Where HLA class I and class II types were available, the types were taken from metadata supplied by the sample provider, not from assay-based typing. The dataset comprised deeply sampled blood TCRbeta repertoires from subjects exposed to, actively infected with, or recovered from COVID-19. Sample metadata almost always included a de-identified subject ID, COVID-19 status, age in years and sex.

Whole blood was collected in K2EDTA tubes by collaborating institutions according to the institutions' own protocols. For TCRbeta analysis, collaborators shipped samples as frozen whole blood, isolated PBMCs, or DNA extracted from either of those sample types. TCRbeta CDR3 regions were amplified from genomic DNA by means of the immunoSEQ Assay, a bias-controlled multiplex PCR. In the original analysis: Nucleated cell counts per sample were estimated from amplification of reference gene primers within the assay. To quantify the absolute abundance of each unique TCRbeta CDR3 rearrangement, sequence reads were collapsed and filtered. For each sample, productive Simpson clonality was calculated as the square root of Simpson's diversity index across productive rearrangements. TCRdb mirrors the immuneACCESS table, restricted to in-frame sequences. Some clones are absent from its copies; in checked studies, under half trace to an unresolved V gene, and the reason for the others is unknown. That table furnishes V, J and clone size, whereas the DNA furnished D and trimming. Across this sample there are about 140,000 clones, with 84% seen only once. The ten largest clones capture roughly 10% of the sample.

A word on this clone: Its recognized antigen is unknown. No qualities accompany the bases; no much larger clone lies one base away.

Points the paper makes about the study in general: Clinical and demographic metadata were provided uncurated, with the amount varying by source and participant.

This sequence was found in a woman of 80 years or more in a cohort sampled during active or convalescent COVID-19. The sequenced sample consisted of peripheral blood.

Read as DNA, the sequence is TGTGCCAGCAGCCTCATGAAGTATACAGAGCAGTTCTTC. Translated, this gives CASSLMKYTEQFF. In this chain, TRBV2 is recombined with TRBJ2-1; the D gene identity is not certain. Looking up the germline V gene yields CDR1 SNHLY and CDR2 FYNNEI. The CDR3 contains 13 residues, cysteine and phenylalanine counted. Of all the DNA, just the CDR3 is kept, 39 bases in frame from base 1. V is cut by 6 bases and J by 10 bases, and the space between the germline ends is 16 bases.